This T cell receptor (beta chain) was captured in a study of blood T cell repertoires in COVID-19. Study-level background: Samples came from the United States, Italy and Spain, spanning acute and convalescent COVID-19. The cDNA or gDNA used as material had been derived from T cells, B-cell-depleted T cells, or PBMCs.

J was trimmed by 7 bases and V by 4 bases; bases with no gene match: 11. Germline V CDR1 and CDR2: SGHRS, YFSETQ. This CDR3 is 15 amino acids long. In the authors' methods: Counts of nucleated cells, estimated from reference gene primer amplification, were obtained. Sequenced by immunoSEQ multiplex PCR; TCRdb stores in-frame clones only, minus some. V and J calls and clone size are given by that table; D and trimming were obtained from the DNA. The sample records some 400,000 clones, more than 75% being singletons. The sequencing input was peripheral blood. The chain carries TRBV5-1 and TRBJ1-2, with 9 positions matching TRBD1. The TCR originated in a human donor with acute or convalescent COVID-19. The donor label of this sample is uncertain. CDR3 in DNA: TGCGCCAGCAGCCACCGGGACAGGGACTTCGGTGGCTACACCTTC. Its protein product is CASSHRDRDFGGYTF.